This T cell receptor beta chain is drawn from a study of blood T cell repertoires in COVID-19. Study details: Samples taken during acute and convalescent COVID-19 were collected in the United States, Italy and Spain. PBMCs, B-cell-depleted T cells, or T cells were the source of the cDNA or gDNA that made up the material.

Germline V gene lookup returns CDR1 SGHNT and CDR2 YENEEA. The CDR3 covers 17 residues. V gave up 5 bases and J gave up 0 bases; unmatched junction bases: 3. Participants reported their clinical history, and cohort assignment relied on those reports. This clone has only a few counts. Authors' data handling: By means of reference gene primer amplification, nucleated cell counts were estimated. Libraries were prepared by immunoSEQ multiplex PCR; TCRdb keeps only in-frame clonotypes and omits some of them. V and J calls and clone size are as listed in that table; D and trimming were resolved from the DNA. The sample lists 200,000 to 300,000 clones; around 86% were seen once.

The clonotype originates from a woman aged 40 to 50 with acute COVID-19. The specimen sequenced was PBMCs or T cells enriched from blood (not recorded which). V gene TRBV11-3 combines with J gene TRBJ2-1, with TRBD2 matching 14 bases. For the CDR3, the DNA is TGTGCCAGCAGCCCGACTAGCGGGAGGGTCTCCTACAATGAGCAGTTCTTC. Its protein is CASSPTSGRVSYNEQFF.